This T cell receptor (beta chain) was documented in a study of beta chain features in type 1 diabetes. Regarding the study as a whole: Among all four CD4+ subsets, Type 1 diabetes patients had TCRB CDR3s that were moderately but significantly shorter. Although PCR might favor shorter templates, it would do so equally in patients and controls.

As concerns this clone: What it binds is unknown.

Since all of the isolated RNA was reverse transcribed, expressed TCRB transcripts were what got sequenced. Here immunoSEQ multiplex PCR was the method, and the copy in TCRdb shows in-frame clones only, minus some. The sample holds 900,000 or so clones; roughly a sixth are singletons and the top ten take 0.02% to 0.03%. This receptor was taken from a woman in her late teens or twenties in good health. The material sequenced was naive CD4+ T cells from blood.

CDR3: CASNPGSTNEKLFF. In DNA, the CDR3 is TGTGCCAGCAACCCGGGGTCAACTAATGAAAAACTGTTTTTT. The chain joins TRBV28 to TRBJ1-4, with D unresolved. The CDR3 runs to 14 residues. CDR1 is MDHEN, CDR2 SYDVKM, per germline. V was shortened by 7 bases and J by 0 bases, with 9 bases between the two germline ends.